One and the same sample provided the 10 T cell receptor beta chains below, sequenced in a study of blood T cell repertoires in COVID-19. Only in-frame clones appear in the TCRdb table, and some are missing; sequencing was by immunoSEQ multiplex PCR. Of 240,000 or so clones listed, around nine tenths were seen once; the top ten hold approximately 6.8%. Sequencing input: peripheral blood. The receptors shown here come from a woman aged 70-85 years with active or convalescent COVID-19.

V usage is TRBV3-1 (or the pseudogene TRBV3-2) and J usage is TRBJ1-3, with TRBD1 as a possible D gene (5 bases). V lost 4 bases to trimming and J lost 4 bases, with 11 bases between them. Germline values: CDR1 LGHDT, CDR2 YNNKEL (reference sequence). This CDR3 spans 14 amino acids. The CDR3 DNA sequence: TGTGCCAGCAGCCCCCAGGGAACCGGAAACACCATATATTTT. Translation: CASSPQGTGNTIYF.

V and J are TRBV7-2 and TRBJ2-5; D possibly corresponds to TRBD1 (5 bases). V lost 2 bases and J lost 5, with 15 bases in between. Germline CDR1 reads SGHTA; CDR2 reads FQGNSA. The CDR3 totals 15 residues. As DNA, the CDR3 is TGTGCCAGCAGCTTACAGGGTGCTTCAGGGGAGACCCAGTACTTC. As protein: CASSLQGASGETQYF.

This clone was picked up one time. The chain is built from TRBV5-1 and TRBJ1-1; D may be TRBD1 (6 bases). The CDR3 runs to 14 residues. V shed 3 bases and J shed 1 base, with 10 bases lying between them. Germline V gene data show CDR1 as SGHRS and CDR2 as YFSETQ. Written as DNA, the CDR3 is TGCGCCAGCAGCTCGACAGGCTGGAACACTGAAGCTTTCTTT. This codes for CASSSTGWNTEAFF. The full variable domain, in which reference TRBV5-1 and TRBJ1-1 provide the parts outside the CDR3, is KAGVTQTPRYLIKTRGQQVTLSCSPISGHRSVSWYQQTPGQGLQFLFEYFSETQRNKGNFPGRFSGRQFSNSRSEMNVSTLELGDSALYLCASSSTGWNTEAFFGQGTRLTVV.

The rearrangement joins TRBV5-1 to TRBJ2-1, with 9 bases fitting TRBD1. The CDR3 is 13 amino acids. In germline, CDR1 is SGHRS, CDR2 YFSETQ. V dropped 0 bases and J dropped 10; count of bases not matched to a gene: 2. This CDR3 reads CASSLGTGDEQFF. CDR3 nucleotide sequence: TGCGCCAGCAGCTTGGGGACAGGGGACGAGCAGTTCTTC.

CDR3 residues: CASSLLPPRLAGGVWELFF. CDR3 nucleotide sequence: TGTGCCAGCAGCTTACTCCCCCCCCGACTAGCGGGGGGGGTGTGGGAGCTGTTTTTT. The rearrangement uses TRBV7-8 and TRBJ2-2; 14 bases line up with TRBD2. J was trimmed by 9 bases and V by 2 bases; bases with no gene match: 14. The CDR3 contains 19 residues. Germline-derived CDR1 and CDR2 are SGHVS and FQNEAQ.

This clone turned up a few times. The chain joins TRBV3-1 (or the pseudogene TRBV3-2) to TRBJ2-2; TRBD2 is a possible D gene (5 bases). The CDR3 runs to 13 residues. V was pared by 4 bases and J by 11 bases, with 14 bases between. In germline, CDR1 is LGHDT, CDR2 YNNKEL (reference sequence). This CDR3 reads CASSRGGPGELFF. The CDR3 DNA is TGTGCCAGCAGCCGAGGAGGCCCAGGAGAGCTGTTTTTT.

The J gene is TRBJ1-3, the V gene TRBV5-4; TRBD1 might be the D (5 bases). Germline CDR1 and CDR2: SGHNT and YYREEE (reference sequence). Trimming shortened V by 0 bases and J by 8 bases, and 12 bases separated the two germline ends. The CDR3 loop spans 14 amino acids. The CDR3 protein is CASSLGLREDTIYF. CDR3 coding DNA: TGTGCCAGCAGCTTGGGCCTCAGGGAGGACACCATATATTTT.

The chain joins TRBV19 to TRBJ2-1; the match to TRBD1 covers 8 bases. Trimming removed 7 bases from V and 8 bases from J; junction bases left unmatched: 13. From germline, CDR1 is LNHDA and CDR2 SQIVND (reference sequence). The CDR3 length is 15 residues. The CDR3 loop reads CASNNIGQGRDEQFF. The CDR3 DNA follows: TGTGCCAGTAATAATATAGGACAGGGTCGGGATGAGCAGTTCTTC.

This chain connects TRBV10-3 to TRBJ1-1, with 7 bases aligning to TRBD1. The CDR3 covers 11 residues. V was clipped by 10 bases and J by 5 bases; unmatched bases: 4. Germline V CDR1 and CDR2: ENHRY, SYGVKD. CDR3 nucleotide sequence: TGTGCCACACAGGGGAATACTGAAGCTTTCTTT. Translating it yields CATQGNTEAFF.

This clone was counted a single time. V gene TRBV4-3 combines with J gene TRBJ1-2; D remains unclear. V shed 0 bases and J shed 3 bases, with 8 bases lying between them. The germline V gene encodes CDR1 LGHNA and CDR2 YSLEER. The CDR3 loop spans 14 amino acids. CDR3: CASSQEWGDYGYTF. DNA for the CDR3: TGCGCCAGCAGCCAAGAATGGGGAGACTATGGCTACACCTTC.